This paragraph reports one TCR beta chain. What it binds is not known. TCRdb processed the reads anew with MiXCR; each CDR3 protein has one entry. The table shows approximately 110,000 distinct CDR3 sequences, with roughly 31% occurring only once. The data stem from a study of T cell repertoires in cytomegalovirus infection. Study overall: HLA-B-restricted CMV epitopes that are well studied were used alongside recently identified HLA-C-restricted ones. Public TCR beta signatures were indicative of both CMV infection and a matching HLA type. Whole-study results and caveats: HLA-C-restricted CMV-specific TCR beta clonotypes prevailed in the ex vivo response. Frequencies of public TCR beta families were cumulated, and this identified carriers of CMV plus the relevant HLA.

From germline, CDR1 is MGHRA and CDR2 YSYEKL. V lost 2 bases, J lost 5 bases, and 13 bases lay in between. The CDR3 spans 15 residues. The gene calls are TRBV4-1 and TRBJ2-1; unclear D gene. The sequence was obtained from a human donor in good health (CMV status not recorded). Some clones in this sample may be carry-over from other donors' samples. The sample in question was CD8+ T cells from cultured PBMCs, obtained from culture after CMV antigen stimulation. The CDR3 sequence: CASSQYLSYDNEQFF. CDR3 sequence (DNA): TGCGCCAGCAGCCAATATCTCAGCTATGACAATGAGCAGTTCTTC.